The following is a T cell receptor (beta chain) sequence with its context. TCR beta VDJ and CDR3 were profiled, and genomic DNA was the template. TCRdb recomputed calls from the reads with MiXCR, one row per CDR3 protein. The repertoire holds about 270,000 distinct CDR3 sequences, with less than 85% as singletons. Previously, flow cytometry had revealed CD8+CD57+ cell expansion in the patients chosen for sequencing. Severe acquired aplastic anemia was present in all patients. The V and J ends lost 1 base and 4 bases respectively, with 14 bases between them. Germline-derived CDR1 and CDR2 are LNHNV and YYDKDF (reference sequence). The CDR3 has 15 residues. These data are taken from a study of CD8+CD57+ T cells in acquired aplastic anemia.

The origin of this receptor is a human donor with aplastic anemia. The chain carries TRBV15 and TRBJ2-7; no firm D call. The sequencing input was sorted CD4+, CD8+, or CD8+CD57+ T cells (not recorded which) from PBMCs. The CDR3 loop reads CATSRAAGHGYEQYF. As DNA, the CDR3 is TGTGCCACCAGCAGAGCCGCCGGCCACGGGTACGAGCAGTACTTC.